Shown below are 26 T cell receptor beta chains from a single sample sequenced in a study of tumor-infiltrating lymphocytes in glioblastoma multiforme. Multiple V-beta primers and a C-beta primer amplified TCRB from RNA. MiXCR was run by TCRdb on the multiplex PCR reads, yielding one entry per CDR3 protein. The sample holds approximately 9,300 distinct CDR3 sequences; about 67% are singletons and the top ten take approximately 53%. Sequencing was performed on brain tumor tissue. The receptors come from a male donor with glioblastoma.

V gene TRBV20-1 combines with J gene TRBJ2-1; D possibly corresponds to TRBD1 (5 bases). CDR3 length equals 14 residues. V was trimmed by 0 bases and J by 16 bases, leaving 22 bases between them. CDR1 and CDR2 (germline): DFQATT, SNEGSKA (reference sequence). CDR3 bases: TGCAGTGCTAGAGATGGGGCAGGGCTGTATGAGGATTTCTTC. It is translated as CSARDGAGLYEDFF.

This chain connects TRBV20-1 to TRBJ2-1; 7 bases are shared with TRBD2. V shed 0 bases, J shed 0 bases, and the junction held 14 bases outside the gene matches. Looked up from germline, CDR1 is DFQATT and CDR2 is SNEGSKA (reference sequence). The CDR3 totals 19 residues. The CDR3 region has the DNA TGCAGTGCTAGAGATGAATGGATTAGCGGGCGAAACTCCTACAATGAGCAGTTCTTC. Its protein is CSARDEWISGRNSYNEQFF.

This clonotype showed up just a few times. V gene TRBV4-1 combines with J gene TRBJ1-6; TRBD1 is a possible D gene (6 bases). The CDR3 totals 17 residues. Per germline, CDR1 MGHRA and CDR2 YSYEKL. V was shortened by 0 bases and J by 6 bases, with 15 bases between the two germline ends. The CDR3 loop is CASSQDRRQVINSPLHF. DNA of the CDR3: TGCGCCAGCAGCCAAGATAGGAGACAGGTTATTAATTCACCCCTCCACTTT.

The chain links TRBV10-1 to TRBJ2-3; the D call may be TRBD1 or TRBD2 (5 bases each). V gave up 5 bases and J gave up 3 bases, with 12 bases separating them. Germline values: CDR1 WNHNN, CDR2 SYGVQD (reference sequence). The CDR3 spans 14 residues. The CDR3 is CASSWDQPTDTQYF. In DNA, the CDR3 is TGCGCCAGCAGTTGGGACCAACCTACAGATACGCAGTATTTT.

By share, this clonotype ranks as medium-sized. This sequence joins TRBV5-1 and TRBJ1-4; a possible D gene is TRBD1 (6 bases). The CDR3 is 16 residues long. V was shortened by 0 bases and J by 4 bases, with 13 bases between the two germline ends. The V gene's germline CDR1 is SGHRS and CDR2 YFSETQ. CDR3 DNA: TGCGCCAGCAGCTTGGGGGCAAACAGGGTTAATGAAAAACTGTTTTTT. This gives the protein CASSLGANRVNEKLFF.

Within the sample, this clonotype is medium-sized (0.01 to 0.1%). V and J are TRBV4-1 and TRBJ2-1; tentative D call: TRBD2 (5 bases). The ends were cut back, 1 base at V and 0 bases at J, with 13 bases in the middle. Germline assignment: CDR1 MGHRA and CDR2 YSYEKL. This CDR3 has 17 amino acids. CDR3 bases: TGCGCCAGCAGCCAAGGGACTGGAAGGAGCTCCTACAATGAGCAGTTCTTC. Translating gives CASSQGTGRSSYNEQFF.

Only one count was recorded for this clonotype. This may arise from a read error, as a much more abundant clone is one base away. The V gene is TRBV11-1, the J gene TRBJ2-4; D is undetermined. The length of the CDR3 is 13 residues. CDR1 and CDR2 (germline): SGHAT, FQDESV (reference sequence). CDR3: CARSPLKAGIQYF. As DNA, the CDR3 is TGTGCCCGCAGCCCCCTCAAGGCCGGCATTCAGTACTTC. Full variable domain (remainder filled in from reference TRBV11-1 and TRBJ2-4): EAEVAQSPRYKITEKSQAVAFWCDPISGHATLYWYRQILGQGPELLVQFQDESVVDDSQLPKDRFSAERLKGVDSTLKIQPAELGDSAMYLCARSPLKAGIQYFGAGTRLSVL.

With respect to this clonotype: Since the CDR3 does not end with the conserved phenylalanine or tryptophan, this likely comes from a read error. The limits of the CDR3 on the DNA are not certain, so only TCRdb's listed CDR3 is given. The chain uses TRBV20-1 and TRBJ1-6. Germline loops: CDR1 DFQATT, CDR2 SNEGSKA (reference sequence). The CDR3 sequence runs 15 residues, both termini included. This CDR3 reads CSARGRGSVNSPLHL.

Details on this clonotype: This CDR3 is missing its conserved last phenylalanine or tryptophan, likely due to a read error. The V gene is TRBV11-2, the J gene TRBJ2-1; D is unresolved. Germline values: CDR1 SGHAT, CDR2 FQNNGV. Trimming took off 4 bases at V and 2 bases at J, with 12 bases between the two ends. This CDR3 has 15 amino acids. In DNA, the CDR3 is TGTGCCAGCAGCTCCTTCCAGTTCCCCTACAATGAGCAGTTCTTA. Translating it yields CASSSFQFPYNEQFL.

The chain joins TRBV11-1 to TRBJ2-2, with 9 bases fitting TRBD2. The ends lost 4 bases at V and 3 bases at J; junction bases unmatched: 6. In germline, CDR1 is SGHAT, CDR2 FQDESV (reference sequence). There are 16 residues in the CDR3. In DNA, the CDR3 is TGTGCCAGCAGCTCGACTAGCGGTTTGCACACCGGGGAGCTGTTTTTT. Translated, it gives CASSSTSGLHTGELFF.

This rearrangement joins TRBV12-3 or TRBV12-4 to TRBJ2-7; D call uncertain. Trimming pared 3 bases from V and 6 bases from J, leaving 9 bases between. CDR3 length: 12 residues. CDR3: CASSFQECEQYF. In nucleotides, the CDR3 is TGTGCCAGCAGTTTCCAGGAATGCGAGCAGTACTTC.

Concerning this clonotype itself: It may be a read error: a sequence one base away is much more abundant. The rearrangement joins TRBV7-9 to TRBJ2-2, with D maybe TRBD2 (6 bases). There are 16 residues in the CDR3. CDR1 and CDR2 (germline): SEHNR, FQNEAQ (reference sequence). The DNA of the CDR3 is TGTGCCGGCAGCCTCCTTGGTCGGGGGAGAGCCGGGGAGCTGTTTTTT. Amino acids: CAGSLLGRGRAGELFF.

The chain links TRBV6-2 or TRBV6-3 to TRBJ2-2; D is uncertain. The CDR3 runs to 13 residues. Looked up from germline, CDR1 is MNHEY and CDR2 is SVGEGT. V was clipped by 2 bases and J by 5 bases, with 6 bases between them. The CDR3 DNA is TGTGCCAGCAGTTACCAGGAAACCGGGGAGCTGTTTTTT. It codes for CASSYQETGELFF.

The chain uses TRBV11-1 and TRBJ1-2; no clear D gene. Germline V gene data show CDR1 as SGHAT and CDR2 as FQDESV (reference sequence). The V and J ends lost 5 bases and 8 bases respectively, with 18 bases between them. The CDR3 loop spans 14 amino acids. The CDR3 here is CASSPAGINEGYTF. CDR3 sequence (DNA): TGTGCCAGCAGCCCCGCCGGGATCAATGAAGGCTACACCTTC.

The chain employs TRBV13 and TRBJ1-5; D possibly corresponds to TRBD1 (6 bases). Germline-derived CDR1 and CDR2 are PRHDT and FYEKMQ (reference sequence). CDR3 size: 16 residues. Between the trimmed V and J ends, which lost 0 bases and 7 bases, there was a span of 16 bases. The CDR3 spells CASSLGARGQGQPQHF. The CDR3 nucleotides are TGTGCCAGCAGCTTAGGCGCCAGGGGCCAGGGGCAGCCCCAGCATTTT.

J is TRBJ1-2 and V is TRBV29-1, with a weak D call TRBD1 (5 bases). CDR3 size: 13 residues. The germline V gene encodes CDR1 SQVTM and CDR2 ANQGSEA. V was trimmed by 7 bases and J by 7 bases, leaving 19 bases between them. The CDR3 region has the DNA TGCAGCGCGCGGAGTCCCCTCGGGGGTGGCTACACCTTC. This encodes CSARSPLGGGYTF.

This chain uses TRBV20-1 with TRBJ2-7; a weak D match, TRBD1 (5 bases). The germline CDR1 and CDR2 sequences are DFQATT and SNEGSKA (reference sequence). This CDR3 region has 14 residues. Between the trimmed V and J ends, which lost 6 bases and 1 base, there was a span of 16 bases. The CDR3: CSAEKGLISYEQYF. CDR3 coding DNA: TGCAGTGCAGAGAAGGGGTTAATATCCTACGAGCAGTACTTC.

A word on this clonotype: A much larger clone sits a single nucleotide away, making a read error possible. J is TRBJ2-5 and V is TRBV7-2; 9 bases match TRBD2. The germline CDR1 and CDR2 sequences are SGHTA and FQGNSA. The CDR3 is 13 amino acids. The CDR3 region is CASASGTQEAQYF. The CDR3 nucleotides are TGTGCCAGCGCTAGCGGGACACAAGAGGCCCAGTACTTC.

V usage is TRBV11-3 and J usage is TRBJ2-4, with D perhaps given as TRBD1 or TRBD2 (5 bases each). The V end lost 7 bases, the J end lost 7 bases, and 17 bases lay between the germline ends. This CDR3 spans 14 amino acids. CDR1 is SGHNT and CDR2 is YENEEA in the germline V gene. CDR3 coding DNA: TGTGCCAGCACCTCCGGACTGCCAGGGAACATTCAGTACTTC. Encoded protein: CASTSGLPGNIQYF.

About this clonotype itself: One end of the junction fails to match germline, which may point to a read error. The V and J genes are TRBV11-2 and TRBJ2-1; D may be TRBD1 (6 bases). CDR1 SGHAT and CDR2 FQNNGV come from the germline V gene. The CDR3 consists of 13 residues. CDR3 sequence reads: CANGLDRGNELFF. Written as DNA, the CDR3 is TGTGCCAACGGCTTAGATAGGGGGAATGAGCTGTTCTTC.

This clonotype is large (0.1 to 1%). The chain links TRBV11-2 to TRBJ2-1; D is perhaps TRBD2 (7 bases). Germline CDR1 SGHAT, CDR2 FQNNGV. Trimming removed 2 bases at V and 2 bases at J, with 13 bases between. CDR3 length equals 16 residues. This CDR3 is CASSLRGGNPYNEQFF. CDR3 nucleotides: TGTGCCAGCAGCTTAAGGGGGGGCAACCCCTACAATGAGCAGTTCTTC.

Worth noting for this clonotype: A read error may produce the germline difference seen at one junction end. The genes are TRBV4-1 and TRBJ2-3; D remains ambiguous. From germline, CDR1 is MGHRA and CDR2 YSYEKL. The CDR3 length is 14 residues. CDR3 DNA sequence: TGCGCCAGCAGCCCGTGGAGTAGGCCAGATTCGCAGTATTTC. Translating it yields CASSPWSRPDSQYF.

CDR3 in amino acids: CSASAPGVDQPQHF. The CDR3 bases are TGCAGTGCTAGTGCACCGGGGGTTGATCAGCCCCAGCATTTT. The chain carries TRBV20-1 and TRBJ1-5; tentatively, D is TRBD1 (5 bases). CDR1 is DFQATT and CDR2 is SNEGSKA in the germline V gene (reference sequence). This CDR3 contains 14 residues. V shed 3 bases and J shed 5 bases, with 14 bases lying between them.

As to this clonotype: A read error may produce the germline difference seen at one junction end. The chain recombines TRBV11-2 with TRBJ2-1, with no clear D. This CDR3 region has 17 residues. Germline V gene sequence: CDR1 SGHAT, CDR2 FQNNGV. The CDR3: CVSRLAVSGPSRNEQFF. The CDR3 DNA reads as TGTGTCAGCAGGTTAGCAGTAAGTGGGCCTTCGCGCAATGAGCAGTTCTTC.

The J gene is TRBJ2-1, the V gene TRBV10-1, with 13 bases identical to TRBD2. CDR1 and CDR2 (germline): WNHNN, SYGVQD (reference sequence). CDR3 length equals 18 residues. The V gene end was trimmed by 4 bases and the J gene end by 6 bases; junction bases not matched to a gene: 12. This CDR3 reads CASSGSLGLAGLGNEQFF. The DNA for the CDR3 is TGCGCCAGCAGTGGATCCCTGGGACTAGCGGGATTGGGCAATGAGCAGTTCTTC.

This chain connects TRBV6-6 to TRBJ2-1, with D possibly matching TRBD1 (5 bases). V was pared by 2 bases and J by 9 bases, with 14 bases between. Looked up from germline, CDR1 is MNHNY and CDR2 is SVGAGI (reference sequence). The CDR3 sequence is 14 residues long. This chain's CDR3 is CASSYELPGFEQFF. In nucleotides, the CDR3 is TGTGCCAGCAGTTACGAACTCCCAGGGTTTGAGCAGTTCTTC.